This TCR beta chain emerged from a study of blood T cell repertoires in COVID-19. This CDR3 contains 15 residues. V shed 6 bases and J 4 bases; nucleotides not matched to a gene: 6. CDR1 SGHDT and CDR2 YYEEEE come from the germline V gene. The authors' processing: It was from reference gene primer amplification that nucleated cell counts were estimated. Sequenced by immunoSEQ multiplex PCR; TCRdb stores in-frame clones only, minus some. Clone size and the V and J calls come from that table; the DNA yielded D and trimming. This sample yields around 78,000 clones, of which roughly 87% are seen a single time; under 20% belongs to the top ten.

The rearrangement links TRBV5-6 to TRBJ2-7; 14 bases are shared with TRBD2. The sequenced material came from peripheral blood. The TCR comes from a human donor in a cohort sampled during active COVID-19. CDR3: CASNRLAGGHYEQYF. DNA of the CDR3: TGTGCCAGCAACCGACTAGCGGGGGGGCATTACGAGCAGTACTTC.